What follows are 20 T cell receptor beta chains derived from one specimen sequenced in a study of blood T cell repertoires in COVID-19 (dated by TCRdb to the early 2020s). Library generation was performed with the immunoSEQ multiplex PCR assay. In its TCRdb copy, this immuneACCESS table keeps in-frame sequences only and misses some clones. Where compared with another copy, unresolved V genes explain less than half of these, and the others have no known cause. This sample lists about 39,000 clones; around 96% were detected once. The top ten hold more than 3.5% of the sample. The sample taken for sequencing was peripheral blood. Receptors were obtained from a human donor with active COVID-19. The donor label of this sample is uncertain.

The chain combines TRBV20-1 with TRBJ1-2; D call uncertain. Trimming stripped 3 bases from V and 4 bases from J, with 9 bases between. Germline loops: CDR1 DFQATT, CDR2 SNEGSKA (reference sequence). The CDR3 sequence is 12 residues long. The CDR3 DNA reads TGCAGTGCTAGTCCGGGTACCTATGGCTACACCTTC. It codes for CSASPGTYGYTF.

The CDR3 bases are TGCGCCAGCAGCCAAGGCGCCCGGACAGATACGCAGTATTTT. Its protein product is CASSQGARTDTQYF. V and J are TRBV4-1 and TRBJ2-3; no definite D call. Trimming left V 1 base short and J 3 bases short, with 8 bases between. This CDR3 comprises 14 residues. CDR1 is MGHRA and CDR2 is YSYEKL in the germline V gene.

This sequence joins TRBV18 and TRBJ1-2; the match to TRBD1 covers 8 bases. V dropped 5 bases and J dropped 6; count of bases not matched to a gene: 8. Germline V gene data show CDR1 as KGHSH and CDR2 as LQKENI. This CDR3 comprises 14 residues. The CDR3 is CASSIIQGDDGYTF. CDR3 bases: TGTGCCAGCTCAATAATACAGGGGGACGATGGCTACACCTTC.

The V and J genes are TRBV7-8 and TRBJ2-5; D is undetermined. This CDR3 contains 16 residues. Looked up from germline, CDR1 is SGHVS and CDR2 is FQNEAQ. The germline V and J ends were trimmed by 1 base and 2 bases, with 14 bases remaining between them. As DNA, the CDR3 is TGTGCCAGCAGCTTAGGAGAACCGGCAGGTCAAGAGACCCAGTACTTC. It codes for CASSLGEPAGQETQYF.

The V gene is TRBV29-1, the J gene TRBJ2-2, with a weak D call TRBD2 (5 bases). CDR1 SQVTM and CDR2 ANQGSEA come from the germline V gene. With 1 base removed from V and 7 bases from J, the gap between germline ends came to 7 bases. The CDR3 covers 12 residues. CDR3 sequence reads: CSVEGAGGELFF. The CDR3 DNA follows: TGCAGCGTTGAAGGGGCGGGCGGGGAGCTGTTTTTT.

This chain uses TRBV18 with TRBJ1-5; TRBD1 aligns across 8 bases. Germline V lookup: CDR1 KGHSH, CDR2 LQKENI. V lost 3 bases and J lost 1; bases outside the gene matches: 5. This CDR3 has 16 amino acids. CDR3 amino acids: CASSPARTGSNQPQHF. CDR3 DNA: TGTGCCAGCTCACCGGCTAGGACAGGGAGCAATCAGCCCCAGCATTTT.

This sequence joins TRBV6-5 and TRBJ2-5; maybe TRBD2 (7 bases). The CDR3 spans 15 residues. V was clipped by 6 bases and J by 0 bases, with 14 bases between them. Germline V lookup: CDR1 MNHEY, CDR2 SVGAGI. CDR3 sequence: CASRGRGAYQETQYF. The DNA for the CDR3 is TGTGCCAGCAGGGGGAGGGGGGCATACCAAGAGACCCAGTACTTC.

The chain couples TRBV27 to TRBJ2-7, with D maybe TRBD2 (5 bases). The CDR3 extends over 14 amino acids. Germline V CDR1 and CDR2: MNHEY, SMNVEV (reference sequence). Deletions cut 6 bases from V and 0 bases from J, with 12 bases between. CDR3 amino acids: CASSSGKSSYEQYF. In DNA, the CDR3 is TGTGCCAGCAGCTCGGGGAAAAGCTCCTACGAGCAGTACTTC.

V gene TRBV19 combines with J gene TRBJ2-1; 10 bases are a match to TRBD2. CDR3 size: 15 residues. CDR1 and CDR2 from the germline V gene are LNHDA and SQIVND (reference sequence). V shed 6 bases, J shed 6 bases, and the junction held 8 bases outside the gene matches. CDR3 sequence reads: CASSSAGGPFNEQFF. In DNA, the CDR3 is TGTGCCAGTAGCTCAGCGGGAGGGCCTTTCAATGAGCAGTTCTTC.

The genes are TRBV6-2 or TRBV6-3 and TRBJ2-7, with D possibly TRBD1 on 6 matching bases. The germline gives CDR1 MNHEY, CDR2 SVGEGT. The V gene lost 0 bases and the J gene lost 2 bases, with 11 bases spanning the gap. The CDR3 loop spans 15 amino acids. As DNA, the CDR3 is TGTGCCAGCAGTTACTCGAACAGGGAGACCTACGAGCAGTACTTC. Its protein product is CASSYSNRETYEQYF.

V is TRBV3-1 (or the pseudogene TRBV3-2) and J is TRBJ2-5, with D hard to call. Germline assignment: CDR1 LGHDT and CDR2 YNNKEL (reference sequence). The CDR3 is made up of 12 amino acids. V was cut by 0 bases and J by 7 bases, with 6 bases left in between. In DNA, the CDR3 is TGTGCCAGCAGCCAAGATGTCGGGACCCAGTACTTC. Translating it yields CASSQDVGTQYF.

The rearrangement joins TRBV19 to TRBJ1-5; 9 bases align to TRBD1. Looked up from germline, CDR1 is LNHDA and CDR2 is SQIVND (reference sequence). V lost 8 bases, J lost 5 bases, and 13 bases stayed unmatched. The CDR3 covers 16 residues. The CDR3 nucleotides are TGTGCCAGTTCAAACATACCGGGACAGGGCGATCAGCCCCAGCATTTT. This codes for CASSNIPGQGDQPQHF.

This clone was counted only a few times. The chain joins TRBV28 to TRBJ2-5; 7 positions match TRBD1. Germline loops: CDR1 MDHEN, CDR2 SYDVKM. V trimming: 7 bases; J trimming: 5 bases; junction bases outside the gene matches: 13. This CDR3 spans 15 amino acids. CDR3 nucleotide sequence: TGTGCCAGCACTATAGGGACAGTGGATTGGGAGACCCAGTACTTC. It translates to CASTIGTVDWETQYF.

V usage is TRBV5-1 and J usage is TRBJ2-3; TRBD1 agrees at 12 bases. V shed 1 base and J 1 base; nucleotides not matched to a gene: 4. CDR3 length: 17 residues. Germline assignment: CDR1 SGHRS and CDR2 YFSETQ. This CDR3 reads CASSLFGTGGGTDTQYF. CDR3 nucleotides: TGCGCCAGCAGCTTGTTCGGGACAGGGGGCGGCACAGATACGCAGTATTTT.

The chain has TRBV4-1 and TRBJ2-3; TRBD2 matches 12 bases. Germline loops: CDR1 MGHRA, CDR2 YSYEKL. Losses at the gene ends were 0 bases for V and 7 bases for J; bases not matched to a gene: 8. The CDR3 has 17 amino acids. The CDR3 reads CASSQEGTSGSRNTQYF. CDR3 DNA sequence: TGCGCCAGCAGCCAAGAGGGGACTAGCGGGTCCCGGAATACGCAGTATTTT.

Here the CDR3 DNA reads TGTGCCAGCAGCTCCGACAGAAACACTGAAGCTTTCTTT. It encodes CASSSDRNTEAFF. This chain uses TRBV7-9 with TRBJ1-1, with D possibly being TRBD1 (5 bases). V lost 4 bases to trimming and J lost 2 bases, with 8 bases between them. Germline V gives CDR1 SEHNR, CDR2 FQNEAQ (reference sequence). The CDR3 covers 13 residues. Filled out from reference TRBV7-9 and TRBJ1-1, the complete variable domain reads DTGVSQNPRHKITKRGQNVTFRCDPISEHNRLYWYRQTLGQGPEFLTYFQNEAQLEKSRLLSDRFSAERPKGSFSTLEIQRTEQGDSAMYLCASSSDRNTEAFFGQGTRLTVV.

The chain combines TRBV10-3 with TRBJ2-1, with 8 bases identical to TRBD2. The length of the CDR3 is 16 residues. Germline loops: CDR1 ENHRY, CDR2 SYGVKD. V shed 4 bases and J 7 bases; nucleotides not matched to a gene: 12. The chain's CDR3 is CAISAGSGIRVNEQFF. The DNA for the CDR3 is TGTGCCATCAGTGCTGGTAGCGGGATTCGGGTGAATGAGCAGTTCTTC.

The chain carries TRBV5-5 and TRBJ2-6; D call uncertain. V shed 0 bases and J shed 3 bases, with 10 bases lying between them. Germline CDR1 reads SGHKS; CDR2 reads YYEKEE (reference sequence). The CDR3 is 16 amino acids. In DNA, the CDR3 is TGTGCCAGCAGCTTGGTTCATGGGCTTGGGGCCAACGTCCTGACTTTC. It specifies CASSLVHGLGANVLTF.

This sequence joins TRBV19 and TRBJ1-5; the D gene is possibly TRBD1 (6 bases). The V gene lost 7 bases and the J gene lost 5 bases, with 9 bases spanning the gap. Germline V gene lookup returns CDR1 LNHDA and CDR2 SQIVND (reference sequence). This CDR3 region has 12 residues. In DNA, the CDR3 is TGTGCCAGTACGACAGGTTATCAGCCCCAGCATTTT. This gives the protein CASTTGYQPQHF.

The rearrangement uses TRBV11-1 and TRBJ2-7, with D maybe TRBD2 (6 bases). Per germline, CDR1 SGHAT and CDR2 FQDESV (reference sequence). The CDR3 is made up of 14 amino acids. Deletions cut 0 bases from V and 2 bases from J, with 8 bases between. CDR3 nucleotides: TGTGCCAGCAGCTTAGCGGGAGGACCCTACGAGCAGTACTTC. Translating gives CASSLAGGPYEQYF.